The T cell receptor beta chain under discussion was sequenced for a study of shared clonotypes between healthy human individuals. The CDR3 totals 14 residues. V was clipped by 4 bases and J by 3 bases, with 13 bases between them. Germline V CDR1 and CDR2: SGHAT, FQNNGV. CD8 cells regarded as naive lacked CD45RO, were positively chosen for CCR7, and omitted terminally differentiated effector memory CD45RA+ cells. Sequencing used immunoSEQ multiplex PCR; TCRdb keeps in-frame clones, though not all of them. The sample shows around 1,900,000 clones, roughly 95% of them seen only once. This clone occurred once.

J is TRBJ2-7 and V is TRBV11-2; no clear D gene. The source is a man aged 18 to 29 in good health. Some clones in this sample may be carry-over from other donors' samples. Sample: naive CD8+ T cells from PBMCs. The CDR3 region is CASSWQSSHYEQYF. The CDR3 DNA reads as TGTGCCAGCAGCTGGCAATCCTCCCACTACGAGCAGTACTTC. Drawing the rest from reference TRBV11-2 and TRBJ2-7, the complete variable domain is EAGVAQSPRYKIIEKRQSVAFWCNPISGHATLYWYQQILGQGPKLLIQFQNNGVVDDSQLPKDRFSAERLKGVDSTLKIQPAKLEDSAVYLCASSWQSSHYEQYFGPGTRLTVT.